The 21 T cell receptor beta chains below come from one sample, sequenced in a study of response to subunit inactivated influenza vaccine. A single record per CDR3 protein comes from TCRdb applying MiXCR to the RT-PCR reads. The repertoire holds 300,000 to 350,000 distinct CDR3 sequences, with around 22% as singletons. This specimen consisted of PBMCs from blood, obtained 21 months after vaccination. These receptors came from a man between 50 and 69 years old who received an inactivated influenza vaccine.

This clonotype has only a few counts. CDR3 DNA: TGTGCCAGCGGGGTAGCCAAAAACATTCAGTACTTC. Protein: CASGVAKNIQYF. The V call is TRBV7-9, the J call TRBJ2-4; D gene ambiguous. Trimming took 8 bases from V and 0 from J, leaving 5 bases between them. Germline V gene data show CDR1 as SEHNR and CDR2 as FQNEAQ (reference sequence). CDR3 length: 12 amino acids. Looking up the rest from reference TRBV7-9 and TRBJ2-4 gives the full variable domain: DTGVSQNPRHKITKRGQNVTFRCDPISEHNRLYWYRQTLGQGPEFLTYFQNEAQLEKSRLLSDRFSAERPKGSFSTLEIQRTEQGDSAMYLCASGVAKNIQYFGAGTRLSVL.

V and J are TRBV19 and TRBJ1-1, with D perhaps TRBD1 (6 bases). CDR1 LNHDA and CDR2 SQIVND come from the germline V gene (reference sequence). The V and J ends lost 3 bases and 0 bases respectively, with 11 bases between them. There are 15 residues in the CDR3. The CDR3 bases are TGTGCCAGTAGTATGCCGGGACATGTGAACACTGAAGCTTTCTTT. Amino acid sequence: CASSMPGHVNTEAFF.

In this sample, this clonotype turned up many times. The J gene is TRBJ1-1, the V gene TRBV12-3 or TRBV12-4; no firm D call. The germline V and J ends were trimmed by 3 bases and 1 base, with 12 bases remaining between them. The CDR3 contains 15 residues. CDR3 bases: TGTGCCAGCAGTTTTAATAGCCAGAGGAACACTGAAGCTTTCTTT. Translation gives CASSFNSQRNTEAFF.

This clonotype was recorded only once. In DNA, the CDR3 is TGTGCCAGCAGTAAAAGGATATTGAGAGCAGATACGCAGTATTTT. It translates to CASSKRILRADTQYF. V and J are TRBV2 and TRBJ2-3; D remains ambiguous. Trimming took off 5 bases at V and 4 bases at J, with 16 bases between the two ends. The CDR3 sequence is 15 residues long. From germline, CDR1 is SNHLY and CDR2 FYNNEI.

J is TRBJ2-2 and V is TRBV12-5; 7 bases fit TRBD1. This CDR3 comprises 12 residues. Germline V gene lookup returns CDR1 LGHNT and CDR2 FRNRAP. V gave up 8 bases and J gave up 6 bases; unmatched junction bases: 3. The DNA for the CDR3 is TGTGCTAGTCGTAGGGGGCCCGGGGAGCTGTTTTTT. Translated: CASRRGPGELFF.

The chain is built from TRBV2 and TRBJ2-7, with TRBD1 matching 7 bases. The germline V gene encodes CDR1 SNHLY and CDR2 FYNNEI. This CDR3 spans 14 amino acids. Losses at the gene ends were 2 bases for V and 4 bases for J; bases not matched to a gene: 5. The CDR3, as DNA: TGTGCCAGCAGTGAAATAAGGGGGCGATACGAGCAGTACTTC. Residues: CASSEIRGRYEQYF.

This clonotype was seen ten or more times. CDR3 sequence (DNA): TGTGCCAGCAAAATCCCGACAGGGGGCGGCCTCTCCATTAATTCACCCCTCCACTTT. Translating it yields CASKIPTGGGLSINSPLHF. J is TRBJ1-6 and V is TRBV6-1; 10 bases line up with TRBD1. CDR1 is MNHNS and CDR2 is SASEGT in the germline V gene. The CDR3 length is 19 residues. J lost 6 bases, V lost 7 bases, and 18 bases had no gene match.

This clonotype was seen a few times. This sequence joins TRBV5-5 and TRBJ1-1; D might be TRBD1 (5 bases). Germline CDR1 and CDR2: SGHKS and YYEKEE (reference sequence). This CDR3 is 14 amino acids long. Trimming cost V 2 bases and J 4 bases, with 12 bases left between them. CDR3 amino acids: CASSLQPRGTEAFF. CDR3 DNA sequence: TGTGCCAGCAGCTTACAACCGAGGGGCACTGAAGCTTTCTTT.

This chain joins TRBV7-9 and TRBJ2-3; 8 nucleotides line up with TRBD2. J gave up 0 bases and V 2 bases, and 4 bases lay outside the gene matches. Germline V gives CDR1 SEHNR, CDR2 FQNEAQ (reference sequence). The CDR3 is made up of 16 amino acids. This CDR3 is CASSLRIAGSTDTQYF. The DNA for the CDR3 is TGTGCCAGCAGCTTACGGATAGCGGGGAGCACAGATACGCAGTATTTT.

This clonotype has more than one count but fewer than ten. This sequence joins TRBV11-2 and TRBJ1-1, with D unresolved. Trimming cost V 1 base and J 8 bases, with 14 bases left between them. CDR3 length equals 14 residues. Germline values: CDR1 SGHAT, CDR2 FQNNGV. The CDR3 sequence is CASSLASARTEAFF. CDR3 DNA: TGTGCCAGCAGCTTAGCATCGGCAAGGACCGAAGCTTTCTTT.

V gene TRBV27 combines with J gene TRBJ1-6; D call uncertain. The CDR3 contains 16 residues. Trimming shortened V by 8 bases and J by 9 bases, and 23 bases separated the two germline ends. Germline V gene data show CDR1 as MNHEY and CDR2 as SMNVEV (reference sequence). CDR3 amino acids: CASGSGGLGEGSPLHF. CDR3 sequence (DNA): TGTGCCAGCGGATCCGGAGGCCTAGGTGAGGGTTCACCCCTCCACTTT.

The CDR3 DNA reads as TGTGCCAGCACCCCCCCCGGGAACACTGAAGCTTTCTTT. The encoded protein is CASTPPGNTEAFF. The chain joins TRBV6-1 to TRBJ1-1; unclear D gene. Trimming pared 7 bases from V and 1 base from J, leaving 10 bases between. This CDR3 comprises 13 residues. Germline CDR1 is MNHNS and CDR2 is SASEGT.

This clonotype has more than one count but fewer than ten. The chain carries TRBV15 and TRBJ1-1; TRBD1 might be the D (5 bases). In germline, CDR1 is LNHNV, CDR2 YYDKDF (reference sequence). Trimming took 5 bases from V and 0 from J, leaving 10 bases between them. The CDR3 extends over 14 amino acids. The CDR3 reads CATSGGPLNTEAFF. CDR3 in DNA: TGTGCCACCAGCGGGGGACCCTTGAACACTGAAGCTTTCTTT.

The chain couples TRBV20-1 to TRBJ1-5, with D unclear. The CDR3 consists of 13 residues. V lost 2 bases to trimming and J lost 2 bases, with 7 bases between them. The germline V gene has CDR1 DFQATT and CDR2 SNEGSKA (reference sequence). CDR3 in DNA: TGCAGTGCTAGAAGCTTGGGCAATCAGCCCCAGCATTTT. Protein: CSARSLGNQPQHF.

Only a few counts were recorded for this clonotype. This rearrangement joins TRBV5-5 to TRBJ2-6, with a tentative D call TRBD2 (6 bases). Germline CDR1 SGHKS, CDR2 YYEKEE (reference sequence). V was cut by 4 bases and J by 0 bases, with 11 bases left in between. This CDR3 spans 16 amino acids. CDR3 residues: CASSLPGSSGANVLTF. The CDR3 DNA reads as TGTGCCAGCAGCCTCCCCGGGAGCTCTGGGGCCAACGTCCTGACTTTC.

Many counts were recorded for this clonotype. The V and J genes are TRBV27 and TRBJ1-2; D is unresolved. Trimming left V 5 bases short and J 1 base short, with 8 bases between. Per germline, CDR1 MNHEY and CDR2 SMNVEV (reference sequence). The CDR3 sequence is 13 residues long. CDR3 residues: CASSVTVNYGYTF. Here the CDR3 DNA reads TGTGCCAGCAGTGTTACAGTTAACTATGGCTACACCTTC.

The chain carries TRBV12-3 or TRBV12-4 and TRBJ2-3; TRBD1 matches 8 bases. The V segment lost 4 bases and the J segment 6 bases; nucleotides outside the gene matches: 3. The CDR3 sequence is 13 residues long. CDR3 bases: TGTGCCAGCAGTTCGGACAGGGAGGATACGCAGTATTTT. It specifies CASSSDREDTQYF.

The CDR3 DNA follows: TGTGCCAGCAGTTTCTATACAGGGTTCCATGAGCAGTTCTTC. Protein: CASSFYTGFHEQFF. The chain links TRBV27 to TRBJ2-1, with D perhaps TRBD1 (6 bases). Germline assignment: CDR1 MNHEY and CDR2 SMNVEV (reference sequence). This CDR3 spans 14 amino acids. The germline V and J ends were trimmed by 3 bases and 8 bases, with 14 bases remaining between them.

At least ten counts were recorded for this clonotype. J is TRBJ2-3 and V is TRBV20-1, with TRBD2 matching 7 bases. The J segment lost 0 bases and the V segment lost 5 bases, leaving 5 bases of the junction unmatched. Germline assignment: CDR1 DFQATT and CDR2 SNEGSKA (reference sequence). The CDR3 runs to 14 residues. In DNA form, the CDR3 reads TGCAGTGCTCGGACTAGACCAAGCACAGATACGCAGTATTTT. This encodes CSARTRPSTDTQYF.

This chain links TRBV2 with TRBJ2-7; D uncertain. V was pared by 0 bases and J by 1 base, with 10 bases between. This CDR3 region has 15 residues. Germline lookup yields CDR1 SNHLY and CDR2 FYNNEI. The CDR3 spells CASSEAFGASYEQYF. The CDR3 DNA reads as TGTGCCAGCAGTGAAGCATTCGGAGCTTCCTACGAGCAGTACTTC.

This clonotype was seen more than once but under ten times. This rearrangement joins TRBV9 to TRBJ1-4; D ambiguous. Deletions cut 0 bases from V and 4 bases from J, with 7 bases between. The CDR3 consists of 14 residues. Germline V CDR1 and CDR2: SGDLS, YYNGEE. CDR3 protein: CASSVERSNEKLFF. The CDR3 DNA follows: TGTGCCAGCAGCGTAGAAAGGAGTAATGAAAAACTGTTTTTT.